The 20 T cell receptor beta chains presented below share a single source sample, sequenced in a study of graft-versus-host responses after intestinal transplantation. These receptors' antigens are unknown. The table came from immunoSEQ multiplex PCR; TCRdb's copy has only in-frame clones and leaves some out. This table has approximately 100,000 clones, under 90% appearing once. The starting material was unstimulated CD4+ T cells sorted from spleen or lymph node cells, obtained before intestinal transplant. Receptors were obtained from a human donor who received an intestinal transplant.

This chain joins TRBV5-1 and TRBJ1-5, with 8 positions matching TRBD1. Germline V gene data show CDR1 as SGHRS and CDR2 as YFSETQ. The CDR3 is 15 amino acids. J was trimmed by 2 bases and V by 3 bases; bases with no gene match: 4. The CDR3: CASSWTGTGNQPQHF. The CDR3 nucleotides are TGCGCCAGCAGCTGGACAGGGACAGGCAATCAGCCCCAGCATTTT. Combining the CDR3 with reference TRBV5-1 and TRBJ1-5 gives the whole variable domain KAGVTQTPRYLIKTRGQQVTLSCSPISGHRSVSWYQQTPGQGLQFLFEYFSETQRNKGNFPGRFSGRQFSNSRSEMNVSTLELGDSALYLCASSWTGTGNQPQHFGDGTRLSIL.

The J gene is TRBJ2-3, the V gene TRBV19, with a possible D match to TRBD2 (6 bases). V gave up 10 bases and J gave up 7 bases, with 21 bases separating them. The CDR3 runs to 14 residues. Germline loops: CDR1 LNHDA, CDR2 SQIVND (reference sequence). The CDR3 reads CATSGQEGAYTQYF. The CDR3 DNA is TGTGCCACCAGCGGGCAGGAAGGGGCCTATACGCAGTATTTT.

The CDR3 reads CASSPDTNTEAFF. The CDR3 coding sequence is TGTGCCAGCTCACCGGACACGAACACTGAAGCTTTCTTT. V is TRBV18 and J is TRBJ1-1; D may be TRBD1 (5 bases). This CDR3 comprises 13 residues. V shed 3 bases and J shed 1 base, with 6 bases lying between them. Germline loops: CDR1 KGHSH, CDR2 LQKENI.

The chain combines TRBV5-1 with TRBJ1-2; TRBD1 agrees at 10 bases. CDR3 size: 13 residues. Germline CDR1 SGHRS, CDR2 YFSETQ. The V and J ends lost 4 bases and 8 bases, in that order; junction bases with no gene match: 5. For the CDR3, the DNA is TGCGCCAGCAGCCAGGACAGGGGGTCAGGCTACACCTTC. It translates to CASSQDRGSGYTF.

The chain has TRBV7-2 and TRBJ1-2; no clear D gene. The CDR3 length is 13 residues. V was trimmed by 1 base and J by 4 bases, leaving 7 bases between them. Germline V gene sequence: CDR1 SGHTA, CDR2 FQGNSA. CDR3 bases: TGTGCCAGCAGCTTAGGGGCAGCCTATGGCTACACCTTC. Protein: CASSLGAAYGYTF.

The genes are TRBV6-5 and TRBJ2-7; 10 bases agree with TRBD1. This CDR3 has 14 amino acids. Germline V CDR1 and CDR2: MNHEY, SVGAGI. The V and J ends lost 5 bases and 4 bases, in that order; junction bases with no gene match: 5. CDR3 DNA: TGTGCCAGCAGTAGGGGACAGGGGAGTTACGAGCAGTACTTC. Encoded protein: CASSRGQGSYEQYF.

The CDR3 sequence: CASSLARWDRSSYEQYF. Written as DNA, the CDR3 is TGCGCCAGCAGCTTGGCTCGCTGGGACAGGAGCTCCTACGAGCAGTACTTC. The chain recombines TRBV5-1 with TRBJ2-7, with 8 bases aligning to TRBD1. The CDR3 length is 17 residues. V was pared by 0 bases and J by 0 bases, with 8 bases of the junction left unmatched. Germline CDR1 and CDR2: SGHRS and YFSETQ.

The chain joins TRBV21-1 to TRBJ1-2; no DNA check was done on the table's D call, TRBD1. TRBV21-1 is termed a pseudogene. CDR3 size: 16 residues. The CDR3 reads CASSKNRDLRGYGYTF. The CDR3 DNA is TGTGCCAGCAGCAAGAACAGGGACCTGCGCGGCTATGGCTACACCTTC.

The V gene is TRBV2, the J gene TRBJ2-1, with 7 bases fitting TRBD2. The germline CDR1 and CDR2 sequences are SNHLY and FYNNEI. This CDR3 has 15 residues. The V gene end was trimmed by 2 bases and the J gene end by 1 base; junction bases not matched to a gene: 2. CDR3 loop: CASSELGGSYNEQFF. CDR3 DNA sequence: TGTGCCAGCAGTGAATTGGGGGGGTCCTACAATGAGCAGTTCTTC.

The chain uses TRBV6-1 and TRBJ2-5; TRBD1 aligns across 8 bases. J was trimmed by 5 bases and V by 5 bases; bases with no gene match: 10. The CDR3 runs to 15 residues. Germline loops: CDR1 MNHNS, CDR2 SASEGT. CDR3 bases: TGTGCCAGCAGTCAAGGGGACAGGTCGTGGGAGACCCAGTACTTC. This gives the protein CASSQGDRSWETQYF.

Only a few counts were recorded for this clone. This chain connects TRBV10-3 to TRBJ1-2; D unclear. This CDR3 region has 12 residues. V lost 6 bases and J 2 bases, leaving 7 bases between the germline ends. Germline values: CDR1 ENHRY, CDR2 SYGVKD. The CDR3 coding sequence is TGTGCCATCAGCACAGCCAACTATGGCTACACCTTC. It encodes CAISTANYGYTF.

The rearrangement uses TRBV9 and TRBJ1-3; D may be TRBD1 (6 bases). Trimming removed 4 bases at V and 0 bases at J, with 14 bases between. Per germline, CDR1 SGDLS and CDR2 YYNGEE. This CDR3 region has 16 residues. Here the CDR3 reads CASSPQGPSSGNTIYF. CDR3 nucleotides: TGTGCCAGCAGCCCCCAGGGGCCTAGCTCTGGAAACACCATATATTTT.

The chain links TRBV5-1 to TRBJ2-3; the D is unclear. CDR1 and CDR2 (germline): SGHRS, YFSETQ. Trimming took off 4 bases at V and 1 base at J, with 13 bases between the two ends. This CDR3 is built from 15 residues. CDR3 region: CASSPAALGTDTQYF. CDR3 in DNA: TGCGCCAGCAGCCCGGCGGCCCTGGGCACAGATACGCAGTATTTT.

The rearrangement uses TRBV6-6 and TRBJ2-2; no reliable D call. The CDR3 covers 14 residues. From germline, CDR1 is MNHNY and CDR2 SVGAGI (reference sequence). V lost 3 bases to trimming and J lost 7 bases, with 12 bases between them. The CDR3 region is CASSYVGANGELFF. In nucleotides, the CDR3 is TGTGCCAGCAGTTATGTCGGAGCAAACGGGGAGCTGTTTTTT.

This clone was detected only a few times. At one boundary the junction diverges from the germline segment, which might be a read error. The V call is TRBV7-8, the J call TRBJ2-5; D gene unclear. The V gene's germline CDR1 is SGHVS and CDR2 FQNEAQ. This CDR3 has 16 amino acids. CDR3 bases: TGTGCCAGCAGCCCCCGGGTCCCTAAAGTAAGAGAGGCCCAGTACTTC. As protein: CASSPRVPKVREAQYF.

The DNA of the CDR3 is TGCGCCAGCAGACCCACAGGGCGGGACACTGAAGCTTTCTTT. Amino acid sequence: CASRPTGRDTEAFF. The rearrangement uses TRBV4-1 and TRBJ1-1, with a tentative D call TRBD1 (6 bases). Germline loops: CDR1 MGHRA, CDR2 YSYEKL. This CDR3 is 14 amino acids long. V lost 6 bases and J 3 bases, leaving 14 bases between the germline ends.

Comment on this clone: One end of the junction is discordant with germline, which a read error may explain. The J gene is TRBJ1-3, the V gene TRBV7-7; a weak D match, TRBD1 (5 bases). The germline CDR1 and CDR2 sequences are SSHAT and FNYEAQ (reference sequence). This CDR3 region has 15 residues. The CDR3 protein is CASSQDGHSGNTIYF. The CDR3 coding sequence is TGTGCTAGCAGCCAAGACGGACACTCTGGAAACACCATATATTTT.

The CDR3 here is CASSLLAGENEQYF. The CDR3 bases are TGTGCCAGCAGCCTACTAGCGGGGGAAAACGAGCAGTACTTC. The chain couples TRBV5-4 to TRBJ2-7, with 11 bases identical to TRBD2. V lost 4 bases, J lost 5 bases, and 5 bases stayed unmatched. CDR3 size: 14 residues. The germline CDR1 and CDR2 sequences are SGHNT and YYREEE (reference sequence).

This clone was counted once. The chain is built from TRBV6-5 and TRBJ2-1; tentative D call: TRBD1 (5 bases). Germline loops: CDR1 MNHEY, CDR2 SVGAGI. This CDR3 region has 13 residues. Trimming pared 5 bases from V and 9 bases from J, leaving 14 bases between. CDR3 sequence reads: CASSTGSFGEQFF. CDR3 bases: TGTGCCAGCAGTACAGGTAGTTTCGGTGAGCAGTTCTTC.

CDR3 coding DNA: TGCGCCAGCAGCTACCCAGCGGGCTCATCCTCGATGAACACTGAAGCTTTCTTT. This encodes CASSYPAGSSSMNTEAFF. The chain couples TRBV5-1 to TRBJ1-1, with unresolved D. V lost 3 bases and J lost 0, with 21 bases in between. There are 18 residues in the CDR3. The V gene's germline CDR1 is SGHRS and CDR2 YFSETQ.